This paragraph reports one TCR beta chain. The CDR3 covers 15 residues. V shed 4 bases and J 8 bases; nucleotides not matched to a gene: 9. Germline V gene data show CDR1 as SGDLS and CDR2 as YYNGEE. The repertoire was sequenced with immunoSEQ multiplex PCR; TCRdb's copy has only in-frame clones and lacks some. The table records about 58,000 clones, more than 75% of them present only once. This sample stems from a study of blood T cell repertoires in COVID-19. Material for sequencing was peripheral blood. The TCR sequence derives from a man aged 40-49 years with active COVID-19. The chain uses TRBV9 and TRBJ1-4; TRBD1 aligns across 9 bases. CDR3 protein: CASSPLSGQGEKLFF. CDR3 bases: TGTGCCAGCAGCCCTCTCTCGGGACAGGGAGAAAAACTGTTTTTT.